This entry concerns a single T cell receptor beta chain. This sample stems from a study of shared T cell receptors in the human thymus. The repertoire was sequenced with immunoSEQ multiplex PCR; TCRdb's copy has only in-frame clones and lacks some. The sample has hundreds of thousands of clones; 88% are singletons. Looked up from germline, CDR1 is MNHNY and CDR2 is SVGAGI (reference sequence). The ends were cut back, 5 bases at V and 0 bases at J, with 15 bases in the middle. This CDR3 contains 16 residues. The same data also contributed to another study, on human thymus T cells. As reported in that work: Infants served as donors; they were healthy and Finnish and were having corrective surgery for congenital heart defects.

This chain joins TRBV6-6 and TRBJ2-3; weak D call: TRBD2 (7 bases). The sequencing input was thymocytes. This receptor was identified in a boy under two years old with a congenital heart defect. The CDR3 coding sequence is TGTGCCAGCAGTCCTAGGGGGGGCTATAGCACAGATACGCAGTATTTT. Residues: CASSPRGGYSTDTQYF.